A selection of T cell receptor beta chains follows, all from one sample in a study of blood T cell repertoires in COVID-19. Assay used: immunoSEQ multiplex PCR; TCRdb lists only in-frame clones, some missing. The data contain more than 150,000 clones, 80% of them seen just once; the ten biggest clones take up under 0.75%. Sequenced material: peripheral blood. The receptors were gathered from a man in his fifties or sixties with acute or convalescent COVID-19. CDR3s include the opening cysteine and the closing phenylalanine or tryptophan. The order of the fields is D gene, J gene, V gene, clone size, CDR3 protein, CDR3 DNA. D genes are given only for firm matches. Clone size is shown for a subset of rows, as once, few, many or a class of expanded clone.

>NA|TRBJ2-1|TRBV7-9|NA
CASSFTRVRNEQFF
TGTGCCAGCAGCTTCACCAGGGTACGCAATGAGCAGTTCTTC
>TRBD2|TRBJ2-1|TRBV28|NA
CASIQAGLAGDNEQFF
TGTGCCAGCATCCAGGCCGGACTAGCGGGAGACAATGAGCAGTTCTTC
>TRBD2|TRBJ2-1|TRBV18|NA
CASSPSSGGNNEQFF
TGTGCCAGCTCACCATCTAGCGGGGGGAACAATGAGCAGTTCTTC
>TRBD2|TRBJ2-2|TRBV7-3|once
CASSDGTSGRWTGELFF
TGTGCCAGCAGCGATGGGACTAGCGGGAGATGGACCGGGGAGCTGTTTTTT
>TRBD2|TRBJ2-1|TRBV28|NA
CASSPGEGKAYNEQFF
TGTGCCAGCAGTCCCGGGGAGGGAAAAGCCTACAATGAGCAGTTCTTC
>TRBD1|TRBJ1-2|TRBV18|NA
CASSPTGDKSGGYTF
TGTGCCAGCTCACCAACAGGGGATAAGTCGGGTGGCTACACCTTC
>TRBD1|TRBJ1-2|TRBV10-3|NA
CAITKGQLNGYTF
TGTGCCATCACCAAGGGACAGCTAAATGGCTACACCTTC
>TRBD1|TRBJ1-1|TRBV19|NA
CASRQGDLGRTEAFF
TGTGCCAGTAGACAGGGGGATTTAGGGCGAACTGAAGCTTTCTTT
>NA|TRBJ1-1|TRBV28|few
CASSFGWGLSDTEAFF
TGTGCCAGCAGTTTTGGGTGGGGCTTGTCGGACACTGAAGCTTTCTTT
>TRBD1|TRBJ2-1|TRBV10-3|NA
CAISDPGTGANEQFF
TGTGCCATCAGTGACCCCGGGACAGGGGCCAATGAGCAGTTCTTC
>TRBD1|TRBJ2-6|TRBV6-2/TRBV6-3|few
CASSPPTGEPGANVLTF
TGTGCCAGCAGTCCCCCTACAGGGGAACCTGGGGCCAACGTCCTGACTTTC
>NA|TRBJ2-7|TRBV9|NA
CARREVSYEQYF
TGTGCCAGACGGGAAGTCTCCTACGAGCAGTACTTC
>TRBD1|TRBJ1-1|TRBV6-5|NA
CASRKGQASTEAFF
TGTGCCAGCAGGAAGGGACAGGCGTCCACTGAAGCTTTCTTT
>TRBD1|TRBJ1-5|TRBV19|few
CASMMDRVSNQPQHF
TGTGCCAGTATGATGGACAGGGTTAGCAATCAGCCCCAGCATTTT
>TRBD1|TRBJ2-2|TRBV5-5|NA
CASSSGQALNTGELFF
TGTGCCAGCAGCTCGGGACAGGCCCTGAACACCGGGGAGCTGTTTTTT
>TRBD2|TRBJ2-3|TRBV6-2/TRBV6-3|few
CASTPGARGGSDTQYF
TGTGCCAGCACCCCCGGGGCGCGGGGGGGTTCAGATACGCAGTATTTT
>TRBD1|TRBJ1-1|TRBV24-1|few
CATSQGAWGTEAFF
TGTGCCACCAGCCAGGGGGCATGGGGCACTGAAGCTTTCTTT
>NA|TRBJ2-3|TRBV19|NA
CASSMGLSTDTQYF
TGTGCCAGTAGTATGGGACTTAGCACAGATACGCAGTATTTT
>NA|TRBJ1-2|TRBV24-1|few
CATSDHRFAYGYTF
TGTGCCACCAGTGATCACAGGTTTGCGTATGGCTACACCTTC
>TRBD1|TRBJ1-2|TRBV7-6|NA
CASSPRQGGYTF
TGTGCCAGCAGCCCCAGACAGGGAGGCTACACCTTC
>TRBD2|TRBJ2-2|TRBV4-2|few
CASSPGGAGELFF
TGTGCCAGCAGCCCGGGGGGGGCCGGGGAGCTGTTTTTT
>TRBD1|TRBJ2-6|TRBV5-5|NA
CASSPTRGSGANVLTF
TGTGCCAGCAGCCCGACCAGGGGGTCTGGGGCCAACGTCCTGACTTTC
>NA|TRBJ1-3|TRBV6-5|NA
CASSYSSQGLGNTIYF
TGTGCCAGCAGTTACTCGAGCCAGGGGTTAGGAAACACCATATATTTT
>TRBD2|TRBJ2-1|TRBV11-2|NA
CASSISGGARNEQFF
TGTGCCAGCAGCATTAGCGGGGGGGCTAGGAATGAGCAGTTCTTC
>NA|TRBJ1-2|TRBV21-1|few
CASLIHRGLRWGYTF
TGTGCCAGCCTTATCCACAGGGGGCTTCGATGGGGCTACACCTTC
>NA|TRBJ1-6|TRBV10-1|NA
CASSEKHPNNSPLHF
TGCGCCAGCAGTGAGAAGCACCCCAATAATTCACCCCTCCACTTT
>TRBD1|TRBJ2-7|TRBV6-6|NA
CASSATGVSSYEQYF
TGTGCCAGCAGCGCAACAGGGGTCAGCTCCTACGAGCAGTACTTC
>TRBD1|TRBJ1-1|TRBV6-1|NA
CASSEPRRGYTEAFF
TGTGCCAGCAGTGAACCCCGCAGGGGGTACACTGAAGCTTTCTTT
>NA|TRBJ1-1|TRBV6-2/TRBV6-3|NA
CASSLPSGEMNTEAFF
TGTGCCAGCAGCCTTCCGTCCGGGGAGATGAACACTGAAGCTTTCTTT
>NA|TRBJ1-2|TRBV7-9|few
CASSRPAGTNYGYTF
TGTGCCAGCAGCCGCCCGGCAGGGACTAACTATGGCTACACCTTC